This T cell receptor (beta chain) was profiled in a study of T cells in Graves' hyperthyroidism and ophthalmopathy. Study details: Once the initial diagnosis was made, peripheral blood was obtained before any treatment.

TCR beta CDR3 region amplification was performed from RNA transcripts. A set of HTBI primers served as the primers for a first-round RT-PCR of the TCR CDR3. Each CDR3 protein is one row after TCRdb ran MiXCR on the multiplex PCR reads. The profile shows 600,000 to 850,000 distinct CDR3 sequences, around 20% of them singletons. The sample comprised blood. This receptor was taken from a woman aged 50 to 65 with Graves' hyperthyroidism that later progressed to Graves' ophthalmopathy.

CDR3 residues: CAWTGTSGGGSEQFF. CDR3 in DNA: TGTGCCTGGACTGGGACTAGCGGGGGGGGGAGTGAGCAGTTCTTC. The chain links TRBV30 to TRBJ2-1, with 16 bases aligning to TRBD2. The CDR3 covers 15 residues. Germline V gene lookup returns CDR1 GTSNPN and CDR2 SVGIG (reference sequence). Losses at the gene ends were 4 bases for V and 9 bases for J; bases not matched to a gene: 6.